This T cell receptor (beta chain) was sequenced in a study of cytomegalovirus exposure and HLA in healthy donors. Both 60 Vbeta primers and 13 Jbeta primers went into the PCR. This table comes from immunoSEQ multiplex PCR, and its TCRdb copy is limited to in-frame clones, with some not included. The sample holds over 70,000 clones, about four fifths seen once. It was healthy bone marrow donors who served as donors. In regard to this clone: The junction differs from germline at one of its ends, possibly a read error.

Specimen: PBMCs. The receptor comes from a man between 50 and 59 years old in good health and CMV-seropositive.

This CDR3 is CSSSQADTQYF. CDR3 bases: TGTTCCAGCAGCCAGGCAGATACGCAGTATTTT. The rearrangement links TRBV7-9 to TRBJ2-3; no reliable D call. The CDR3 consists of 11 residues. CDR1 SEHNR and CDR2 FQNEAQ come from the germline V gene (reference sequence).